These 12 T cell receptor beta chains share one sample of origin, sequenced in a study of shared clonotypes between healthy human individuals. Method: immunoSEQ multiplex PCR; TCRdb's copy keeps in-frame clones and lacks some. There are hundreds of thousands of clones in the sample; 73% occur only once, and roughly 2% lies in the top ten. The sequenced sample consisted of memory CD4+ T cells sorted from blood. Specified subset: CD45RA-negative fraction. These receptors all stem from a woman aged 25 to 39 in good health.

The chain has TRBV4-1 and TRBJ2-3; D perhaps matches TRBD1 (6 bases). This CDR3 is built from 17 residues. Trimming left V 0 bases short and J 0 bases short, with 13 bases between. Germline loops: CDR1 MGHRA, CDR2 YSYEKL. CDR3 in DNA: TGCGCCAGCAGCCAAGAGCTCAGGGGAACTAGCACAGATACGCAGTATTTT. It codes for CASSQELRGTSTDTQYF.

The V call is TRBV6-6, the J call TRBJ2-1, with unresolved D. The CDR3 is 11 residues long. The germline V gene has CDR1 MNHNY and CDR2 SVGAGI (reference sequence). Trimming took 5 bases from V and 4 from J, leaving 3 bases between them. CDR3 region: CASSQYNEQFF. In DNA, the CDR3 is TGTGCCAGCAGTCAGTACAATGAGCAGTTCTTC.

The V gene is TRBV28, the J gene TRBJ1-5, with a possible D match to TRBD1 (5 bases). The CDR3 extends over 16 amino acids. V was shortened by 2 bases and J by 1 base, with 12 bases between the two germline ends. Germline values: CDR1 MDHEN, CDR2 SYDVKM. This CDR3 is CASSLLGTLSNQPQHF. The CDR3 nucleotides read TGTGCCAGCAGTTTACTTGGGACTCTAAGCAATCAGCCCCAGCATTTT.

V usage is TRBV5-1 and J usage is TRBJ2-2, with 9 bases that match TRBD2. V was clipped by 4 bases and J by 1 base; unmatched bases: 5. Germline V gene lookup returns CDR1 SGHRS and CDR2 YFSETQ. The CDR3 sequence is 16 residues long. The CDR3 DNA sequence: TGCGCCAGCAGCGGCGTGACTAGCGGGAACACCGGGGAGCTGTTTTTT. This translates into CASSGVTSGNTGELFF.

The chain joins TRBV5-1 to TRBJ1-4; no firm D call. V was pared by 2 bases and J by 8 bases, with 10 bases between. This CDR3 spans 13 amino acids. The germline V gene encodes CDR1 SGHRS and CDR2 YFSETQ. The chain's CDR3 is CASSFGGSEKLFF. For the CDR3, the DNA is TGCGCCAGCAGCTTTGGTGGCTCCGAAAAACTGTTTTTT.

This clone was counted only a few times. V is TRBV19 and J is TRBJ2-2; a weak D match, TRBD2 (6 bases). The CDR3 totals 16 residues. Trimming took off 2 bases at V and 2 bases at J, with 12 bases between the two ends. CDR1 LNHDA and CDR2 SQIVND come from the germline V gene (reference sequence). In DNA, the CDR3 is TGTGCCAGTAGTATACGGCGGGGACCCAACACCGGGGAGCTGTTTTTT. Its translation is CASSIRRGPNTGELFF.

The chain employs TRBV14 and TRBJ2-1; 13 bases line up with TRBD2. With V trimmed by 4 bases and J by 8 bases, 8 bases remained unmatched. From germline, CDR1 is SGHDN and CDR2 FVKESK. The CDR3 is made up of 16 amino acids. The CDR3 region is CASSRGTSGRAYEQFF. The CDR3 nucleotides are TGTGCCAGCAGCCGAGGAACTAGCGGGAGGGCCTATGAGCAGTTCTTC.

The sample holds one count of this clone. The rearrangement joins TRBV7-2 to TRBJ1-6; tentative D call: TRBD1 (5 bases). The V end was cut by 6 bases, the J end by 5 bases, with 8 bases between. CDR1 and CDR2 (germline): SGHTA, FQGNSA. This CDR3 contains 13 residues. The CDR3 loop reads CASRRDHNSPLHF. DNA of the CDR3: TGTGCCAGCAGGCGGGACCATAATTCACCCCTCCACTTT.

Note on this clone: Other DNA sequences within the sample encode an identical CDR3. The chain links TRBV25-1 to TRBJ2-7; D possibly corresponds to TRBD1 (5 bases). The germline V and J ends were trimmed by 6 bases and 1 base, with 7 bases remaining between them. This CDR3 has 12 residues. Germline V CDR1 and CDR2: MGHDK, SYGVNS. CDR3 nucleotide sequence: TGTGCCAGCAGCAGGGTTTCCTACGAGCAGTACTTC. This gives the protein CASSRVSYEQYF.

J is TRBJ1-1 and V is TRBV5-1, with unresolved D. The CDR3 spans 12 residues. In germline, CDR1 is SGHRS, CDR2 YFSETQ. Trimming took 0 bases from V and 11 from J, leaving 11 bases between them. CDR3 sequence reads: CASSLDSAEAFF. CDR3 DNA sequence: TGCGCCAGCAGCTTGGATAGTGCGGAGGCTTTCTTT.

The chain has TRBV5-4 and TRBJ2-3; D unclear. V was shortened by 2 bases and J by 0 bases, with 10 bases between the two germline ends. The germline gives CDR1 SGHNT, CDR2 YYREEE (reference sequence). The CDR3 is made up of 15 amino acids. CDR3 bases: TGTGCCAGCAGCTTAACGTCTACCAGCACAGATACGCAGTATTTT. Residues: CASSLTSTSTDTQYF.

This chain uses TRBV5-1 with TRBJ2-3; tentative D call: TRBD2 (6 bases). There are 14 residues in the CDR3. The germline CDR1 and CDR2 sequences are SGHRS and YFSETQ. V was shortened by 4 bases and J by 4 bases, with 13 bases between the two germline ends. CDR3 loop: CASSRAGTADTQYF. CDR3 bases: TGCGCCAGCAGCAGGGCGGGAACGGCAGATACGCAGTATTTT.